Sequencing of this TCR beta chain was carried out in a study of spatial heterogeneity in lung cancer. Study overall: More beta-chain than alpha-chain sequences were consistently detected.

This clonotype has more than one count but fewer than ten. Its antigen is still unknown. Germline V CDR1 and CDR2: LGHNA, YSLEER. This CDR3 spans 13 amino acids. V lost 1 base, J lost 2 bases, and 3 bases lay in between. Study results and caveats: At resection, ubiquitous expanded tumor TCRs appeared in blood more than at follow-up.

TCRdb re-analysed the 5' RACE reads in MiXCR, keeping a single row per CDR3 protein. There are 40,000 to 45,000 distinct CDR3 sequences in the sample; 6.8% occur only once, and about 40% lies in the top ten. Time point noted: sample taken at primary tumor resection. A total of roughly 72 untreated early-stage non-small cell lung cancer patients served as donors. Whole RNA came from tumor, nontumor lung or frozen PBMC and was sequenced without being sorted. The rearrangement links TRBV4-3 to TRBJ2-1; D is undetermined. The clonotype was recovered from a female donor with early-stage non-small cell lung cancer. The source material was PBMCs, sampled at surgery. The CDR3 DNA is TGCGCCAGCAGCCAAGTTCCCTACAATGAGCAGTTCTTC. This translates into CASSQVPYNEQFF.